This T cell receptor (beta chain) was obtained from a study of shared clonotypes between healthy human individuals. CDR1 and CDR2 (germline): SNHLY, FYNNEI. V dropped 9 bases and J dropped 2 bases, with 10 bases sitting between them. The CDR3 is 12 residues long. Each cell subset's genomic DNA was divided evenly among several immunoSEQ plates. Produced via immunoSEQ multiplex PCR; TCRdb's table is partial and in-frame only. The sample yields roughly 1,000,000 clones, around 78% seen once. Concerning this clone: Antigen specificity is unknown.

Study-wide results and caveats: For naive CD4 cells, approximately 4.8% of clonotypes were shared across four donors.

This TCR came from a man younger than 35 in good health. Some clones in this sample may be carry-over from other donors' samples. The source material was memory CD4+ T cells from PBMCs. The sample's subset: CD45RA-negative fraction. The genes are TRBV2 and TRBJ1-2; TRBD1 is a possible D gene (5 bases). The CDR3 DNA reads TGTGCCAGTGGGACCGTGAACTATGGCTACACCTTC. It specifies CASGTVNYGYTF.